This section outlines one T cell receptor (beta chain) sequence together with its context. What it binds is not known. Since a much larger clone is just one base distant, this may be a read error. Germline CDR1 is SGHRS and CDR2 is YFSETQ. The CDR3 loop spans 17 amino acids. The sample is drawn from a study of T cells in Graves' hyperthyroidism and ophthalmopathy. The study's findings and limits: Prediction of ophthalmopathy progression came a median 6.5 months pre-onset.

Among the patients, aged 18 to 65, hyperthyroidism was newly diagnosed and had lasted under 2 months. Patients with uncontrolled infections, other autoimmune diseases, pregnancy or lactation were excluded. Sample collection date corresponds to first hyperthyroidism diagnosis, prior to any ophthalmopathy symptoms. TCR beta CDR3 regions were amplified from RNA. In the first-round RT-PCR of the TCR CDR3, the HTBI primer set was used. TCRdb independently ran MiXCR on the multiplex PCR reads; one entry per CDR3 protein. The table records about 360,000 distinct CDR3 sequences, about 13% of them present only once.

This chain links TRBV5-1 with TRBJ1-3; TRBD1 aligns across 7 bases. The sequencing sample was made of blood. The receptor was isolated from a man aged 30 to 45 with Graves' hyperthyroidism that later progressed to Graves' ophthalmopathy. CDR3 nucleotide sequence: TGCGCCAGCAGCGAGGCGACAGGGATCCGCTCTGGAAACGCCATATATTTT. This encodes CASSEATGIRSGNAIYF.